This record concerns one T cell receptor (beta chain) sequence. This clone was seen only once. Its antigen is still unknown. No base quality information exists; no much larger clone differs at one position. The donors were healthy, HIV-negative adults who had no recently reported acute infections or vaccinations. Every donor was a Caucasian adult living in Nashville, Tennessee, USA. For unsorted samples, 75 million to 100 million PBMCs were counted and genomic DNA was extracted with the QIAamp DNA Blood Mini kit. After blood collection by leukapheresis, PBMCs were isolated using Ficoll-Histopaque density gradient centrifugation and then cryopreserved in the vapor phase of liquid nitrogen. The data are from a study of shared clonotypes between healthy human individuals (dated by TCRdb to 2019 to 2021). Broadly, across the study: The cohort comprised a couple of women and a few men aged 18 to 49 years. To estimate repertoire size and how much clonotypes are shared between individuals, the study performed deep sequencing of blood TCR repertoires from about five healthy adults. To increase sequencing depth and limit assay-specific biases, TCR repertoire library preparation and sequencing were carried out by different laboratories using diverse techniques. Leukapheresis yielded between about 0.94 and 8.9 billion PBMCs per donor. On the study overall, not on this receptor specifically: Sampling was restricted to blood, and TCR repertoires in tissues likely differ from the TCR repertoires found in blood. The genetic and exposure-history diversity represented was limited by the small number of donors. Based on pairwise subsampling, the degree of clonotype sharing among donors was expected to be affected by sequencing depth.

Looking up the germline V gene yields CDR1 SNHLY and CDR2 FYNNEI. Taken from cysteine to phenylalanine, the CDR3 has 13 residues. Only CDR3 DNA remains: 39 bases, in frame from the first base. V lost 8 bases and J lost 0 bases; the stretch between them is 10 bases long. TCR CDR3 regions were amplified from genomic DNA by multiplex PCR using the deep immunoSEQ assay. For each cell subset, the extracted genomic DNA was distributed evenly across all wells of several immunoSEQ 96-well plates, and each plate served as one replicate. Each replicate PCR for unsorted PBMC received approximately 0.3 ug genomic DNA, equal to about 30,000 T cell genomes. Genomic DNA from unsorted PBMC was sequenced over ten immunoSEQ deep assay plates. Purified libraries were quantified with a Qubit 3.0 fluorometer, sized on a Bioanalyzer 2100, and re-quantified with the KAPA Library Quantification kit. Every immunoSEQ 96-well plate was sequenced on a separate single-read 150-cycle Illumina NextSeq 550 flow cell. The source study handled its data this way. The immunoSEQ output contained only junctional sequences without quality scores, so filtering could not match that applied to full-length reads. Sequences were annotated with PyIR, a Python wrapper for IgBLAST v1.9, and V/J genes and CDR3 were assigned using IMGT germline references. Any read was removed if the V/J assignment was weak (E-value above 1e-6), the CDR3 was missing, or the read contained stop codons, out-of-frame junctions, or ambiguous translated residues. A V3J clonotype was defined by an identical inferred V gene, J gene, and CDR3 amino acid sequence. Percentage overlap between repertoires was calculated by dividing the number of shared unique clonotypes by the size of the smaller repertoire. Repertoire richness was assessed with RTK rarefaction, the Chao1 estimator, and Recon v2.1 estimates of unobserved clonotypes. Not all clones reach the TCRdb copy of this immuneACCESS table, which keeps in-frame sequences only. Checked studies attribute under half of the gap to unresolved V genes and leave the rest unexplained. V, J and clone size are taken as reported in that table, and D and trimming were inferred from the DNA itself. The sample records hundreds of thousands of clones, 70% to 80% of which are singletons. Roughly 13% of the sample is taken by the ten largest.

The chain employs TRBV2 and TRBJ2-5; TRBD2 is a possible D gene, resting on 6 matching bases. The clonotype comes from a woman aged 40 to 50 in good health. Some clones in this sample may be carry-over from other donors' samples. The sample taken for sequencing was PBMCs. The CDR3 in this case is CASLATYQETQYF. The DNA sequence follows: TGTGCCAGCCTAGCGACGTACCAAGAGACCCAGTACTTC.